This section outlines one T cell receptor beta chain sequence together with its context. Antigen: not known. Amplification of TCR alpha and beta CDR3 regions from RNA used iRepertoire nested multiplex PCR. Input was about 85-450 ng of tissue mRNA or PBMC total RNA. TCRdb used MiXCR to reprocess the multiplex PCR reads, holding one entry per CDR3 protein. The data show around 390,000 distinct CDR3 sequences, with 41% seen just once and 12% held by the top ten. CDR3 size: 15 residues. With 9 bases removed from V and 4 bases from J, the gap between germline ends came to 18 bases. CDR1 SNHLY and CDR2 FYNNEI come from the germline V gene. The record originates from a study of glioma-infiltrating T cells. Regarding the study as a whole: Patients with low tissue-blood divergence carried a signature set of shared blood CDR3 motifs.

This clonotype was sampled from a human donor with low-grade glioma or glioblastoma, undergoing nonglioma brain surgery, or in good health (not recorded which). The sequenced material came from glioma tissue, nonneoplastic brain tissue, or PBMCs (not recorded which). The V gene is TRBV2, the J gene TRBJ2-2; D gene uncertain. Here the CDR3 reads CARGGIGRGTGELFF. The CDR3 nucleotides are TGTGCCAGAGGTGGTATAGGACGAGGCACCGGGGAGCTGTTTTTT.